Listed here is a single T cell receptor beta chain. TCRdb re-analysed the RT-PCR reads in MiXCR, keeping a single row per CDR3 protein. The sample lists about 800,000 distinct CDR3 sequences, about 20% seen once, with about 9.4% in the top ten. The CDR3 extends over 15 amino acids. Germline trimming cut 4 bases from V and 5 bases from J; bases unmatched to any gene: 9. The V gene's germline CDR1 is SGHRS and CDR2 YFSETQ. The record originates from a study of response to subunit inactivated influenza vaccine. This clonotype was sampled from a man aged 50 to 59 who received an inactivated influenza vaccine. Here the sequenced sample was PBMCs from blood, taken 5 to 6 days after vaccination. The chain combines TRBV5-1 with TRBJ2-7; 10 bases agree with TRBD1. The CDR3: CASSLRQGARNEQYF. In DNA form, the CDR3 reads TGCGCCAGCAGCCTCAGACAGGGGGCGAGGAACGAGCAGTACTTC.